This T cell receptor beta chain appears in the sequencing data of a study of T cell changes during pregnancy in multiple sclerosis. TCRdb's copy holds only in-frame clones and misses some; the assay was immunoSEQ multiplex PCR. The data show around 62,000 clones, with roughly 91% seen just once and approximately 2.3% held by the top ten. There are 14 residues in the CDR3. The germline V gene encodes CDR1 SGHTA and CDR2 FQGNSA. Trimming at V came to 2 bases and at J to 7 bases, leaving 3 bases not matched to a gene. The starting material was peripheral blood, obtained in the second trimester of pregnancy. This sequence was found in a female donor in good health, enrolled as a control in a pregnancy study. The chain employs TRBV7-2 and TRBJ2-5; 11 nucleotides match TRBD1. The CDR3 DNA reads as TGTGCCAGCAGCTTAAAGGGACAGGGGGGGACCCAGTACTTC. It yields the protein CASSLKGQGGTQYF.